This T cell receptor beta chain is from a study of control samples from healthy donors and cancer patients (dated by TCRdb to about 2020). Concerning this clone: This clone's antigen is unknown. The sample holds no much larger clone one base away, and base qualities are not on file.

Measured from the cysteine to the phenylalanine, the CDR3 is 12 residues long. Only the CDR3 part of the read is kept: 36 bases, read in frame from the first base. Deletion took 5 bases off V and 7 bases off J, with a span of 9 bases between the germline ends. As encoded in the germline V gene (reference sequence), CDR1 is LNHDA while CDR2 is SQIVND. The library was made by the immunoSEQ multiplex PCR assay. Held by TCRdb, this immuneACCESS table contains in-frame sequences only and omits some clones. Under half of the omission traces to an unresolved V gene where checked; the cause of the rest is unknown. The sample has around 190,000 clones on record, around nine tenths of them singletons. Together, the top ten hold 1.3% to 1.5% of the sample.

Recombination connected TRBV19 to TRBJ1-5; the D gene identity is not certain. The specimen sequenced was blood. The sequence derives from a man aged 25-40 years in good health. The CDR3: CASSAGLQPQHF. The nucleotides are TGTGCCAGTAGTGCCGGGTTGCAGCCCCAGCATTTT.